The next 5 T cell receptor beta chains were all read from a single sample in a study of beta chain features in type 1 diabetes. Their specific antigens are unknown. The study, taken as a whole, reports: Shortening of TCRB CDR3s, moderate but significant, appeared in all four CD4+ subsets of Type 1 diabetes patients.

cDNA synthesis used the whole RNA isolate, giving expressed TCRB sequences. Only in-frame clones appear in the TCRdb table, and some are missing; sequencing was by immunoSEQ multiplex PCR. The data contain over 650,000 clones, over 11% of them singletons. The sequencing sample was made of naive CD4+ T cells from blood. These receptors came from a man aged 18 to 29 with type 1 diabetes.

The V and J genes are TRBV6-6 and TRBJ2-7; no definite D call. Trimming removed 6 bases at V and 2 bases at J, with 14 bases between. The germline CDR1 and CDR2 sequences are MNHNY and SVGAGI (reference sequence). The CDR3 has 14 amino acids. The CDR3 spells CASSFNLNPYEQYF. The CDR3 DNA is TGTGCCAGCAGCTTTAACCTCAATCCCTACGAGCAGTACTTC.

The chain recombines TRBV5-1 with TRBJ2-7; no firm D call. The CDR3 sequence is 14 residues long. The V and J ends lost 0 bases and 6 bases respectively, with 13 bases between them. The germline V gene encodes CDR1 SGHRS and CDR2 YFSETQ. In DNA, the CDR3 is TGCGCCAGCAGCTTGGCCGATCAAAGCCGCGAGCAGTACTTC. Protein sequence: CASSLADQSREQYF.

V usage is TRBV28 and J usage is TRBJ2-2; possibly TRBD2 for D (7 bases). Germline V lookup: CDR1 MDHEN, CDR2 SYDVKM. With 8 bases removed from V and 4 bases from J, the gap between germline ends came to 20 bases. This CDR3 contains 16 residues. CDR3 sequence (DNA): TGTGCCAGCGGCCCGGGGGGCGGGACGGGCACCGGGGAGCTGTTTTTT. Translated: CASGPGGGTGTGELFF.

In this sample, this clone turned up a few times. The V gene is TRBV6-5, the J gene TRBJ1-1, with D uncertain. Germline loops: CDR1 MNHEY, CDR2 SVGAGI. The V and J ends lost 6 bases and 1 base respectively, with 6 bases between them. The CDR3 has 12 residues. In DNA, the CDR3 is TGTGCCAGCAGCGAACCGAACACTGAAGCTTTCTTT. Translated, it gives CASSEPNTEAFF.

This clone was detected only a few times. The gene calls are TRBV15 and TRBJ2-6, with no clear D. The CDR3 runs 16 residues. Trimming pared 0 bases from V and 0 bases from J, leaving 6 bases between. Per germline, CDR1 LNHNV and CDR2 YYDKDF (reference sequence). The DNA for the CDR3 is TGTGCCACCAGCAGAGATCCGGACTCTGGGGCCAACGTCCTGACTTTC. Residues: CATSRDPDSGANVLTF. Filled out from reference TRBV15 and TRBJ2-6, the complete variable domain reads DAMVIQNPRYQVTQFGKPVTLSCSQTLNHNVMYWYQQKSSQAPKLLFHYYDKDFNNEADTPDNFQSRRPNTSFCFLDIRSPGLGDTAMYLCATSRDPDSGANVLTFGAGSRLTVL.